Given below is one TCR beta chain in context. Its antigen is as yet unknown. Per germline, CDR1 LNHDA and CDR2 SQIVND (reference sequence). This CDR3 region has 13 residues. These data originate in a study of Tregs in tolerant kidney transplant recipients. Study outcomes and limitations: Biological reproducibility was not directly addressed, but technical replication error appeared minimal. Tregs expanded with activated donor B cells seemed most donor-specific.

Data came from immunoSEQ multiplex PCR; TCRdb stores just in-frame clones and leaves some out. The sample lists around 78,000 clones, around 93% seen once, with approximately 0.35% in the top ten. The V gene is TRBV19, the J gene TRBJ2-5; D not resolved. The closer fit of TRBJ2-7 to the DNA end suggests the J call may be wrong. Material: Tregs from blood, obtained before the transplant. The origin of this receptor is a human donor who received a combined kidney and bone marrow transplant. The CDR3 protein is CASSRRARYEQYF. CDR3 sequence (DNA): TGTGCCAGTAGCCGACGGGCACGGTACGAGCAGTACTTC.